The 30 T cell receptor beta chains listed next were all sequenced from one sample in a study of early T cells in non-severe SARS-CoV-2 infection. TCRdb independently ran MiXCR on the 5' RACE reads; one entry per CDR3 protein. The sample carries 80,000 to 95,000 distinct CDR3 sequences, roughly an eighth recorded once. The sequenced sample was whole blood. The receptors come from an adult who was a healthcare worker with PCR-confirmed SARS-CoV-2 infection or an uninfected control (not recorded which).

This clonotype has more than one count but fewer than ten. The chain joins TRBV11-2 to TRBJ2-1, with 8 nucleotides matching TRBD2. The V segment lost 7 bases and the J segment 7 bases; nucleotides outside the gene matches: 3. Germline loops: CDR1 SGHAT, CDR2 FQNNGV. The CDR3 runs 12 residues. The CDR3 protein is CASTRGGNEQFF. The CDR3 DNA follows: TGTGCCAGCACCCGGGGGGGAAATGAGCAGTTCTTC.

In this sample, this clonotype turned up a few times. This chain uses TRBV2 with TRBJ1-6; D unclear. This CDR3 is 15 amino acids long. Germline V lookup: CDR1 SNHLY, CDR2 FYNNEI. The V gene lost 3 bases and the J gene lost 10 bases, with 16 bases spanning the gap. The CDR3 coding sequence is TGTGCCAGCAGTGAGGTGGGGAGGGCCGGGTCACCCCTCCACTTT. Protein: CASSEVGRAGSPLHF. The full variable domain, rest sourced from reference TRBV2 and TRBJ1-6, is EPEVTQTPSHQVTQMGQEVILRCVPISNHLYFYWYRQILGQKVEFLVSFYNNEISEKSEIFDDQFSVERPDGSNFTLKIRSTKLEDSAMYFCASSEVGRAGSPLHFGNGTRLTVT.

This clonotype showed up many times. V is TRBV5-1 and J is TRBJ1-6; D is unclear. Germline CDR1 is SGHRS and CDR2 is YFSETQ. V was trimmed by 0 bases and J by 0 bases, leaving 7 bases between them. The CDR3 is 16 residues long. The CDR3 loop is CASSLGWSSYNSPLHF. CDR3 bases: TGCGCCAGCAGCTTGGGCTGGAGCTCCTATAATTCACCCCTCCACTTT. The whole variable domain, filled in from reference TRBV5-1 and TRBJ1-6, reads KAGVTQTPRYLIKTRGQQVTLSCSPISGHRSVSWYQQTPGQGLQFLFEYFSETQRNKGNFPGRFSGRQFSNSRSEMNVSTLELGDSALYLCASSLGWSSYNSPLHFGNGTRLTVT.

The genes are TRBV19 and TRBJ1-2; no reliable D call. V was pared by 7 bases and J by 0 bases, with 9 bases between. Germline V gene data show CDR1 as LNHDA and CDR2 as SQIVND (reference sequence). CDR3 size: 13 residues. This CDR3 is CASTRSPNYGYTF. CDR3 nucleotide sequence: TGTGCCAGTACCCGTTCGCCTAACTATGGCTACACCTTC. Variable domain in full (rest from reference TRBV19 and TRBJ1-2): DGGITQSPKYLFRKEGQNVTLSCEQNLNHDAMYWYRQDPGQGLRLIYYSQIVNDFQKGDIAEGYSVSREKKESFPLTVTSAQKNPTAFYLCASTRSPNYGYTFGSGTRLTVV.

The chain couples TRBV20-1 to TRBJ1-5; tentative D call: TRBD1 (6 bases). Trimming left V 6 bases short and J 7 bases short, with 19 bases between. The CDR3 sequence is 14 residues long. Germline-derived CDR1 and CDR2 are DFQATT and SNEGSKA (reference sequence). The chain's CDR3 is CSAPVKGGRQPQHF. CDR3 DNA sequence: TGCAGTGCCCCTGTTAAGGGGGGCAGGCAGCCCCAGCATTTT.

This clonotype was detected ten times or more. J is TRBJ1-1 and V is TRBV7-2; D not resolved. The CDR3 runs to 13 residues. Per the germline V gene, CDR1 is SGHTA and CDR2 is FQGNSA. V dropped 5 bases and J dropped 1 base, with 8 bases sitting between them. The CDR3 is CASSNPGNTEAFF. CDR3 nucleotides: TGTGCCAGCAGCAATCCCGGGAACACTGAAGCTTTCTTT.

This clonotype has just a few counts. The V gene is TRBV10-3, the J gene TRBJ2-6; D perhaps matches TRBD1 (5 bases). Per the germline V gene, CDR1 is ENHRY and CDR2 is SYGVKD. The V gene lost 7 bases and the J gene lost 2 bases, with 15 bases spanning the gap. CDR3 length equals 16 residues. In nucleotides, the CDR3 is TGTGCCATCATGCCAGGGTATCGGACTGGGGCCAACGTCCTGACTTTC. Amino acids: CAIMPGYRTGANVLTF.

This sequence joins TRBV6-1 and TRBJ1-2; 9 nucleotides agree with TRBD1. This CDR3 comprises 20 residues. V lost 1 base and J lost 6; bases outside the gene matches: 21. Germline V gene data show CDR1 as MNHNS and CDR2 as SASEGT. CDR3 in amino acids: CASSEVPGTGLAPGLNGYTF. The CDR3, as DNA: TGTGCCAGCAGTGAAGTTCCCGGGACAGGGTTGGCCCCCGGTCTAAATGGCTACACCTTC.

Comments on this clonotype: A read error may explain this, as a much larger clone is one base away. As the CDR3 is not closed by the conserved phenylalanine or tryptophan, this likely results from a read error. The V gene is TRBV5-1, the J gene TRBJ1-1; unclear D gene. The CDR3 has 12 residues. Looked up from germline, CDR1 is SGHRS and CDR2 is YFSETQ. Deletions cut 4 bases from V and 11 bases from J, with 15 bases between. CDR3 sequence reads: CASSPTGGGAFL. The CDR3 region has the DNA TGCGCCAGCAGCCCCACCGGAGGAGGCGCTTTCCTT.

This chain uses TRBV5-1 with TRBJ2-3; no clear D gene. The CDR3 is 14 amino acids. V lost 3 bases and J 1 base, leaving 9 bases between the germline ends. The germline CDR1 and CDR2 sequences are SGHRS and YFSETQ. The CDR3: CASSSQSRTDTQYF. CDR3 nucleotide sequence: TGCGCCAGCAGCTCCCAGAGCCGCACAGATACGCAGTATTTT.

This clonotype was found many times. This chain uses TRBV18 with TRBJ1-1; D is unresolved. CDR3 length: 14 amino acids. CDR1 is KGHSH and CDR2 is LQKENI in the germline V gene. Trimming removed 4 bases at V and 6 bases at J, with 15 bases between. The CDR3 bases are TGTGCCAGCTCACAACTAGGGTTAAAGTCTGAAGCTTTCTTT. Protein product: CASSQLGLKSEAFF.

The chain employs TRBV6-1 and TRBJ2-7, with TRBD1 matching over 7 bases. Germline CDR1 and CDR2: MNHNS and SASEGT. J gave up 0 bases and V 3 bases, and 5 bases lay outside the gene matches. CDR3 length: 15 residues. The CDR3 nucleotides are TGTGCCAGCAGTGACCGGACAGGCCTCTCCTACGAGCAGTACTTC. Its protein is CASSDRTGLSYEQYF.

On this clonotype itself: The CDR3 does not end in the conserved phenylalanine or tryptophan, so this is likely a read error. The gene calls are TRBV7-8 and TRBJ1-1; D remains unclear. CDR1 and CDR2 from the germline V gene are SGHVS and FQNEAQ. V was shortened by 7 bases and J by 6 bases, with 15 bases between the two germline ends. The CDR3 is 13 amino acids. CDR3 protein: CASTSPLAAEAFS. CDR3 nucleotide sequence: TGTGCCAGCACCTCCCCGCTTGCGGCTGAAGCTTTCTCT.

This clonotype showed up many times. The gene calls are TRBV6-2 or TRBV6-3 and TRBJ1-1; D not certain. Germline V lookup: CDR1 MNHEY, CDR2 SVGEGT. The CDR3 is 13 residues long. V lost 4 bases and J 0 bases, leaving 6 bases between the germline ends. CDR3 sequence: CASSLWLNTEAFF. CDR3 DNA: TGTGCCAGCAGTTTGTGGTTGAACACTGAAGCTTTCTTT.

In its sample, this clonotype was seen a few times. This rearrangement joins TRBV20-1 to TRBJ2-7, with D perhaps TRBD1 or TRBD2 (5 bases each). V dropped 0 bases and J dropped 4 bases, with 16 bases sitting between them. Germline CDR1 and CDR2: DFQATT and SNEGSKA (reference sequence). The CDR3 loop spans 15 amino acids. The CDR3 sequence: CSAREGQGRAYEQYF. CDR3 DNA: TGCAGTGCTAGAGAAGGGCAGGGACGGGCGTACGAGCAGTACTTC.

This clonotype has a count of ten or more. CDR3: CASGGGEQFF. DNA of the CDR3: TGTGCCAGCGGTGGGGGTGAGCAGTTCTTC. The chain uses TRBV5-4 and TRBJ2-1; either TRBD1 or TRBD2 may fit D (5 bases each). Germline V lookup: CDR1 SGHNT, CDR2 YYREEE (reference sequence). The length of the CDR3 is 10 residues. The V gene lost 7 bases and the J gene lost 9 bases, with 8 bases spanning the gap. Full variable domain (remainder filled in from reference TRBV5-4 and TRBJ2-1): ETGVTQSPTHLIKTRGQQVTLRCSSQSGHNTVSWYQQALGQGPQFIFQYYREEENGRGNFPPRFSGLQFPNYSSELNVNALELDDSALYLCASGGGEQFFGPGTRLTVL.

The CDR3 coding sequence is TGCAGCGTTGAAGTTCCTAGTTTGTATACGCAGTATTTT. Translation gives CSVEVPSLYTQYF. This sequence joins TRBV29-1 and TRBJ2-3; no definite D call. The CDR3 runs 13 residues. Germline V gene sequence: CDR1 SQVTM, CDR2 ANQGSEA. V shed 1 base and J shed 7 bases, with 12 bases lying between them.

This clonotype has at least ten counts. The V gene is TRBV20-1, the J gene TRBJ1-6; D remains unclear. CDR3 length: 14 amino acids. Germline V gene sequence: CDR1 DFQATT, CDR2 SNEGSKA (reference sequence). V was cut by 6 bases and J by 9 bases, with 18 bases left in between. CDR3 sequence reads: CSAHLIGRGSPLHF. In DNA, the CDR3 is TGCAGTGCCCACCTTATTGGACGCGGTTCACCCCTCCACTTT.

This sequence joins TRBV6-2 or TRBV6-3 and TRBJ2-7, with a possible D match to TRBD2 (5 bases). The CDR3 has 15 amino acids. In germline, CDR1 is MNHEY, CDR2 SVGEGT. Trimming removed 6 bases at V and 3 bases at J, with 18 bases between. CDR3 sequence reads: CASSPDQRWDYEQYF. CDR3 sequence (DNA): TGTGCCAGCAGCCCGGATCAGCGGTGGGACTACGAGCAGTACTTC.

This clonotype has at least ten counts. The V and J genes are TRBV12-3 or TRBV12-4 and TRBJ1-1; D remains ambiguous. Trimming took off 7 bases at V and 5 bases at J, with 14 bases between the two ends. The CDR3 runs 13 residues. The CDR3 reads CASTRGQGTEAFF. The CDR3, as DNA: TGTGCCAGCACCCGCGGGCAAGGTACTGAAGCTTTCTTT.

This sequence joins TRBV12-3 or TRBV12-4 and TRBJ1-1, with 8 bases lining up with TRBD1. Trimming at V came to 2 bases and at J to 5 bases, leaving 10 bases not matched to a gene. There are 16 residues in the CDR3. The CDR3 bases are TGTGCCAGCAGTTTAAGGGCAGGGGGCTCAGGGACTGAAGCTTTCTTT. As protein: CASSLRAGGSGTEAFF.

The V and J genes are TRBV6-5 and TRBJ1-1; D gene unclear. The CDR3 totals 13 residues. With 2 bases removed from V and 2 bases from J, the gap between germline ends came to 6 bases. Germline values: CDR1 MNHEY, CDR2 SVGAGI. CDR3 nucleotide sequence: TGTGCCAGCAGTTACGTGCCCAACACTGAAGCTTTCTTT. Translating gives CASSYVPNTEAFF.

This clonotype was seen only a few times. V and J are TRBV6-2 or TRBV6-3 and TRBJ1-5; 8 bases line up with TRBD1. The germline V gene has CDR1 MNHEY and CDR2 SVGEGT. V shed 8 bases and J 5 bases; nucleotides not matched to a gene: 5. The CDR3 sequence is 13 residues long. CDR3 coding DNA: TGTGCCAGCCGGACAGGGCACTATCAGCCCCAGCATTTT. Translated, it gives CASRTGHYQPQHF.

Turning to this clonotype: A read error may be the cause here, since a much bigger clone is one base away. The chain joins TRBV14 to TRBJ2-7; D gene unclear. Germline V gene lookup returns CDR1 SGHDN and CDR2 FVKESK. The CDR3 is 14 residues long. CDR3 coding DNA: TGTGCCATCAGCCAAGATCAGACACCTCTGGAGCAGTACTTC. It codes for CAISQDQTPLEQYF.

This clonotype occurred a few times. The CDR3 DNA sequence: TGCGCCAGCAGCGTGTCGTCAGGGGGTAATGAGCAGTTCTTC. This sequence encodes CASSVSSGGNEQFF. V is TRBV4-3 and J is TRBJ2-1, with TRBD1 matching over 7 bases. The ends lost 5 bases at V and 7 bases at J; junction bases unmatched: 8. Germline values: CDR1 LGHNA, CDR2 YSLEER. CDR3 size: 14 residues.

This clonotype occurred many times. V is TRBV6-5 and J is TRBJ2-7; D remains unclear. The V gene lost 4 bases and the J gene lost 1 base, with 8 bases spanning the gap. The CDR3 extends over 13 amino acids. CDR1 is MNHEY and CDR2 is SVGAGI in the germline V gene. The CDR3 reads CASSFGRSYEQYF. The CDR3 coding sequence is TGTGCCAGCAGTTTCGGACGGTCCTACGAGCAGTACTTC.

This clonotype was observed a handful of times. The chain combines TRBV20-1 with TRBJ1-2, with D possibly matching TRBD1 (5 bases). Between the trimmed V and J ends, which lost 1 base and 7 bases, there was a span of 7 bases. The CDR3 totals 11 residues. The germline V gene has CDR1 DFQATT and CDR2 SNEGSKA (reference sequence). CDR3 in DNA: TGCAGTGCTAGAGCTACAGGTGGCTACACCTTC. It encodes CSARATGGYTF.

This clonotype was observed at least ten times. The chain employs TRBV7-2 and TRBJ2-4, with D perhaps TRBD2 (5 bases). Trimming pared 0 bases from V and 0 bases from J, leaving 12 bases between. CDR1 is SGHTA, CDR2 FQGNSA, per germline. CDR3 length: 17 residues. The CDR3 reads CASSLASGVLAKNIQYF. The CDR3 bases are TGTGCCAGCAGCTTAGCTTCCGGGGTCCTAGCCAAAAACATTCAGTACTTC.

This rearrangement joins TRBV12-3 or TRBV12-4 to TRBJ1-2; D may be TRBD1 (6 bases). CDR3 length equals 15 residues. V dropped 2 bases and J dropped 4 bases, with 14 bases sitting between them. The CDR3: CASSLRAGVSYGYTF. The DNA of the CDR3 is TGTGCCAGCAGTTTAAGGGCAGGGGTTAGCTATGGCTACACCTTC.

The chain combines TRBV5-5 with TRBJ2-2; D call uncertain. The CDR3 length is 17 residues. With 1 base removed from V and 0 bases from J, the gap between germline ends came to 13 bases. Germline loops: CDR1 SGHKS, CDR2 YYEKEE (reference sequence). CDR3 nucleotide sequence: TGTGCCAGCAGCTTGCGGATCGGATACGCGAACACCGGGGAGCTGTTTTTT. Amino acid sequence: CASSLRIGYANTGELFF.